Below are 14 T cell receptor beta chains sequenced from a single sample in a study of blood T cell repertoires in COVID-19. The assay was immunoSEQ multiplex PCR, and TCRdb's table has in-frame clones only and misses some. The data contain roughly 110,000 clones, 84% of them singletons. Sequenced material: peripheral blood. All receptors come from a human donor in a cohort sampled during active COVID-19.

This clone was counted only a few times. The chain couples TRBV4-1 to TRBJ1-1, with D perhaps matching TRBD1 (5 bases). This CDR3 comprises 15 residues. The germline V gene has CDR1 MGHRA and CDR2 YSYEKL. V lost 0 bases to trimming and J lost 5 bases, with 13 bases between them. DNA of the CDR3: TGCGCCAGCAGCCAAGATCGGCCAGGGCGGACTGAAGCTTTCTTT. Translated: CASSQDRPGRTEAFF.

The chain recombines TRBV19 with TRBJ1-2; D gene ambiguous. From germline, CDR1 is LNHDA and CDR2 SQIVND (reference sequence). The V end was cut by 8 bases, the J end by 5 bases, with 15 bases between. The CDR3 covers 13 residues. The DNA for the CDR3 is TGTGCCAGTGGCAGAGAGGGTCGGTATGGCTACACCTTC. It specifies CASGREGRYGYTF.

This clone was seen just once. This chain's CDR3 is CASIEAASGRSEQFF. Written as DNA, the CDR3 is TGTGCCAGCATCGAGGCGGCTAGCGGGAGGAGTGAGCAGTTCTTC. The chain has TRBV7-2 and TRBJ2-1; 11 bases agree with TRBD2. Germline CDR1 SGHTA, CDR2 FQGNSA. The CDR3 contains 15 residues. Trimming removed 7 bases from V and 9 bases from J; junction bases left unmatched: 11.

This chain links TRBV5-6 with TRBJ2-7, with 7 positions matching TRBD2. After removal of 6 bases from V and 6 bases from J, the junction contained 6 bases not matched to a gene. This CDR3 spans 12 amino acids. CDR1 is SGHDT, CDR2 YYEEEE, per germline. CDR3 coding DNA: TGTGCCAGCACCCGGTGGGGGGGCGAGCAGTACGTC. Its protein product is CASTRWGGEQYV.

The chain joins TRBV4-1 to TRBJ2-7, with 10 bases fitting TRBD2. The CDR3 runs 15 residues. Per the germline V gene, CDR1 is MGHRA and CDR2 is YSYEKL. The junction had 5 bases not matched to a gene; V was cut back by 4 bases and J by 2 bases. Here the CDR3 reads CASSRGLAETYEQYV. The CDR3 DNA sequence: TGCGCCAGCAGCCGCGGACTAGCGGAGACCTACGAGCAGTACGTC.

The chain employs TRBV7-2 and TRBJ1-2, with 7 positions matching TRBD1. Germline V gives CDR1 SGHTA, CDR2 FQGNSA. V lost 5 bases to trimming and J lost 6 bases; unmatched junction nucleotides: 12. This CDR3 is 15 amino acids long. The CDR3 DNA is TGTGCCAGCAGCCCACGACTACAGGGGCTTGATGGCTACACCTTC. It codes for CASSPRLQGLDGYTF.

V and J are TRBV4-1 and TRBJ2-2; 8 nucleotides match TRBD2. Germline loops: CDR1 MGHRA, CDR2 YSYEKL. This CDR3 spans 17 amino acids. V gave up 3 bases and J gave up 4 bases; unmatched junction bases: 10. The CDR3 nucleotides are TGCGCCAGCAGCCAGGAACTAGCGGCGGGGAGCACCGGGGAGCTGTTTTTT. Translated, it gives CASSQELAAGSTGELFF.

The rearrangement uses TRBV7-9 and TRBJ1-1, with 9 bases that match TRBD1. Trimming removed 5 bases from V and 5 bases from J; junction bases left unmatched: 9. The CDR3 totals 15 residues. In germline, CDR1 is SEHNR, CDR2 FQNEAQ (reference sequence). The CDR3 bases are TGTGCCAGCAGCCCAAGGACAGGGGCCAGGACTGAAGCTTTCTTT. Encoded protein: CASSPRTGARTEAFF.

The gene calls are TRBV7-9 and TRBJ1-3, with a possible D match to TRBD1 (5 bases). Germline V gives CDR1 SEHNR, CDR2 FQNEAQ (reference sequence). This CDR3 has 12 residues. In DNA form, the CDR3 reads TGTGCAACCCGGGGGTCTGGAAACACCATATATTTT. Protein sequence: CATRGSGNTIYF. Full variable domain (missing parts from reference TRBV7-9 and TRBJ1-3): DTGVSQNPRHKITKRGQNVTFRCDPISEHNRLYWYRQTLGQGPEFLTYFQNEAQLEKSRLLSDRFSAERPKGSFSTLEIQRTEQGDSAMYLCATRGSGNTIYFGEGSWLTVV.

This clone appeared once. The J gene is TRBJ1-1, the V gene TRBV3-1 (or the pseudogene TRBV3-2); tentative D call: TRBD1 (6 bases). V was shortened by 4 bases and J by 0 bases, with 12 bases between the two germline ends. This CDR3 has 15 residues. Germline CDR1 and CDR2: LGHDT and YNNKEL (reference sequence). The CDR3: CASSRGGLLNTEAFF. The CDR3 DNA reads TGTGCCAGCAGCCGGGGGGGGCTCTTGAACACTGAAGCTTTCTTT.

The chain employs TRBV7-9 and TRBJ2-3; D might be TRBD2 (6 bases). This CDR3 contains 16 residues. V was cut by 1 base and J by 4 bases, with 15 bases left in between. Germline CDR1 reads SEHNR; CDR2 reads FQNEAQ (reference sequence). Here the CDR3 DNA reads TGTGCCAGCAGCTTAGTTCCTACGGCGGGACCAGATACGCAGTATTTT. This encodes CASSLVPTAGPDTQYF.

The chain couples TRBV28 to TRBJ1-1; tentatively, D is TRBD1 (6 bases). Trimming removed 6 bases at V and 4 bases at J, with 9 bases between. The CDR3 covers 12 residues. The germline V gene encodes CDR1 MDHEN and CDR2 SYDVKM. The CDR3 protein is CASSQGGTEAFF. CDR3 sequence (DNA): TGTGCCAGCAGCCAAGGGGGCACTGAAGCTTTCTTT. Using reference TRBV28 and TRBJ1-1 for the parts outside the CDR3, the full variable domain is DVKVTQSSRYLVKRTGEKVFLECVQDMDHENMFWYRQDPGLGLRLIYFSYDVKMKEKGDIPEGYSVSREKKERFSLILESASTNQTSMYLCASSQGGTEAFFGQGTRLTVV.

The chain employs TRBV27 and TRBJ1-5, with 8 bases matching TRBD1. J lost 5 bases, V lost 6 bases, and 6 bases had no gene match. The CDR3 covers 14 residues. Germline assignment: CDR1 MNHEY and CDR2 SMNVEV (reference sequence). CDR3 region: CASRPQGAHQPQHF. CDR3 bases: TGTGCCAGCAGACCCCAGGGGGCTCATCAGCCCCAGCATTTT.

This chain uses TRBV13 with TRBJ2-6, with D tentatively TRBD2 (6 bases). The CDR3 loop spans 14 amino acids. Germline lookup yields CDR1 PRHDT and CDR2 FYEKMQ (reference sequence). Trimming left V 11 bases short and J 0 bases short, with 11 bases between. CDR3 in amino acids: CAGLQSSGANVLTF. As DNA, the CDR3 is TGTGCCGGACTACAGAGCTCTGGGGCCAACGTCCTGACTTTC.